The clone carrying this TCR beta chain appeared many times. Its antigen is still unknown. This sample stems from a study of T-cell memory formation after mild COVID-19. Notes on the study in general: Within pre-infection memory, some responding clones were found, suggesting cross-reactive memory joined. Chiefly within CM and EM were the contracting CD4+ clones; CD8+ ones were within EMRA. Later expanders leaned toward CD4+, whereas clones contracting from day 15 to 85 were balanced CD4/CD8.

TCR alpha and TCR beta cDNA libraries carrying sample barcodes and UMIs were produced by 5'RACE using constant-segment primers. One entry per CDR3 protein, called by TCRdb with MiXCR from the 5' RACE reads. The sample gives about 470,000 distinct CDR3 sequences, roughly 18% of which show up once; roughly an eighth is in the top ten. Trimming at V came to 5 bases and at J to 2 bases, leaving 6 bases not matched to a gene. The CDR3 totals 15 residues. Per germline, CDR1 SGHVS and CDR2 FNYEAQ. This chain links TRBV7-6 with TRBJ2-5, with TRBD2 matching 9 bases. The sequence derives from an adult woman who had mild COVID-19 (a few samples of this study predate the infection). Cell type and time point are not known. The sequenced material came from PBMCs or a T cell subset sorted from them (not recorded which). CDR3 DNA: TGTGCCAGCAGCAAATTGACTAGCGGACAAGAGACCCAGTACTTC. Translated, it gives CASSKLTSGQETQYF.